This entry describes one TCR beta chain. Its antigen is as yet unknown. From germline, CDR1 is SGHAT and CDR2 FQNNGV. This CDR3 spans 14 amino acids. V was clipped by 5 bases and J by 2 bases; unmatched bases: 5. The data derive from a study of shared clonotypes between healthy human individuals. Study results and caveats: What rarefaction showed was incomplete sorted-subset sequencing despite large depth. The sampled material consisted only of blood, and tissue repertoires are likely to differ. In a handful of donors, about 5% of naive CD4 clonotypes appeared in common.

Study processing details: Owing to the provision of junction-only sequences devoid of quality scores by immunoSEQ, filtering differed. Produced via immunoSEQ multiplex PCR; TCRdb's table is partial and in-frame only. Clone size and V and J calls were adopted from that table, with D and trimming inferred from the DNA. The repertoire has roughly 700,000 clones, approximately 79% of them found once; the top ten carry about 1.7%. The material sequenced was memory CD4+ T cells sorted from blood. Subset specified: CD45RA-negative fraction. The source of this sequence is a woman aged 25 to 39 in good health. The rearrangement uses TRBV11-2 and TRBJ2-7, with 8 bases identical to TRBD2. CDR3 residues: CASSLGLAAYEQYF. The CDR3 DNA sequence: TGTGCCAGCAGCCTTGGACTAGCAGCCTACGAGCAGTACTTC.